This T cell receptor beta chain was retrieved from a study of tumor-infiltrating lymphocytes in primary liver carcinoma. Findings and caveats of the study: Top-250-clone fractions were significantly higher in tumors than in blood (p = 0.039).

Total RNA (roughly 530 ng) served as template for TCR beta cDNA synthesis primed by a constant-region primer. Modified slightly, ARM-PCR produced TCR beta libraries over three nested multiplex PCR rounds. PCR rounds one and two used TRBV1-TRBV30 forward primers with a C-beta reverse primer for approximately 11 cycles each. From the multiplex PCR reads, TCRdb called clonotypes with MiXCR, one entry per CDR3 protein. The sample lists about 25,000 distinct CDR3 sequences; 75% to 80% were seen once. Only a few counts were recorded for this clonotype. What it binds is unknown. A read error may account for a junction end that differs from germline. The CDR3 loop spans 14 amino acids. Germline CDR1 and CDR2: MNHEY and SVGEGT. The approximately 20-31 mg bulk tissue piece was not sorted before simultaneous RNA and DNA extraction. Histology found more than 85% viable tumor cells per sample.

Sequenced material: liver tumor tissue from sampling region 5. Subset described: tumor region T5, tumor centre. This receptor was taken from a woman aged 25 to 39 with primary liver carcinoma and hepatitis B virus infection. The chain is built from TRBV6-2 or TRBV6-3 and TRBJ2-5; TRBD2 is a possible D gene (5 bases). The CDR3 DNA follows: TGTACCAGCAGTTACGAGGGCCTGGGAGAGACCCAGTACTTC. Its protein is CTSSYEGLGETQYF.